A single sample is the source of the 8 T cell receptor beta chains below, sequenced in a study of regulatory T cells in long-lasting Graves disease. Arm-PCR with iRepertoire HTBI primers amplified the CDR3 regions for these TCR beta libraries. TCRdb reprocessed the multiplex PCR reads with MiXCR, giving one entry per CDR3 protein. The sample contains approximately 390,000 distinct CDR3 sequences, around 15% of which appear only once. The time point is: newly diagnosed GD, antithyroid drugs for less than 3 months. Extracted PBMC RNA gave rise to the TCR library. The same data also contributed to another study, on T cells in Graves' hyperthyroidism and ophthalmopathy.

The sample in question was peripheral blood mononuclear cells (PBMCs), obtained at new diagnosis, from a patient treated with antithyroid drugs. Source of these receptors: a woman aged 18-29 years with Graves disease.

This clonotype appeared many times. The CDR3 bases are TGCGCCAGCAGCACGAGGGACAGGGAAGAGCAGTACTTC. It encodes CASSTRDREEQYF. This rearrangement joins TRBV5-1 to TRBJ2-7, with 9 bases lining up with TRBD1. Unmatched junction bases numbered 6, after V lost 4 bases and J lost 7 bases. Germline CDR1 and CDR2: SGHRS and YFSETQ. The CDR3 consists of 13 residues.

A remark on this clonotype: Without the conserved terminal phenylalanine or tryptophan, this CDR3 likely stems from a read error. The chain joins TRBV28 to TRBJ1-2; no definite D call. The CDR3 is 12 amino acids. V shed 5 bases and J shed 8 bases, with 12 bases lying between them. Germline values: CDR1 MDHEN, CDR2 SYDVKM. CDR3 residues: CASSTQAMGYTL. The DNA for the CDR3 is TGTGCCAGCAGTACTCAGGCTATGGGCTACACCCTC.

V usage is TRBV28 and J usage is TRBJ1-5; 7 positions match TRBD1. J gave up 0 bases and V 1 base, and 3 bases lay outside the gene matches. Germline V gene sequence: CDR1 MDHEN, CDR2 SYDVKM. CDR3 length: 16 amino acids. This CDR3 is CASSLFQGGSNQPQHF. CDR3 coding DNA: TGTGCCAGCAGTTTATTCCAGGGGGGTAGCAATCAGCCCCAGCATTTT.

This chain uses TRBV15 with TRBJ2-3, with 8 positions matching TRBD2. The J call may be mistaken, given a closer DNA end match to TRBJ2-7. The CDR3 is 15 residues long. Germline values: CDR1 LNHNV, CDR2 YYDKDF (reference sequence). The CDR3 loop is CATSPTPGLVFEQYF. The CDR3 DNA follows: TGTGCCACCAGCCCCACACCGGGACTAGTGTTTGAGCAGTACTTC.

The chain is built from TRBV9 and TRBJ2-2; unclear D gene. Germline values: CDR1 SGDLS, CDR2 YYNGEE. This CDR3 has 14 residues. V lost 3 bases and J 6 bases, leaving 12 bases between the germline ends. CDR3: CASSASLAAGELFF. CDR3 nucleotides: TGTGCCAGCAGCGCCTCATTGGCAGCCGGGGAGCTGTTTTTT. The variable domain in full, completed from reference TRBV9 and TRBJ2-2, reads DSGVTQTPKHLITATGQRVTLRCSPRSGDLSVYWYQQSLDQGLQFLIQYYNGEERAKGNILERFSAQQFPDLHSELNLSSLELGDSALYFCASSASLAAGELFFGEGSRLTVL.

In nucleotides, the CDR3 is TGTGCCAGCAGCCACCTGACGGGACAAAGTTACTCTGGAAACACCATATATTTT. It translates to CASSHLTGQSYSGNTIYF. The chain has TRBV11-2 and TRBJ1-3; tentative D call: TRBD1 (6 bases). The CDR3 consists of 18 residues. The V end was cut by 5 bases, the J end by 0 bases, with 20 bases between. CDR1 SGHAT and CDR2 FQNNGV come from the germline V gene.

This clonotype was counted a few times. A read error may explain this, as a much larger clone is one base away. This chain joins TRBV11-2 and TRBJ2-7, with 10 positions matching TRBD2. CDR3 length: 15 amino acids. Germline lookup yields CDR1 SGHAT and CDR2 FQNNGV. V gave up 0 bases and J gave up 3 bases; unmatched junction bases: 2. The CDR3 sequence: CASSLDLAGVYEQYF. The CDR3 region has the DNA TGTGCCAGCAGCTTAGATCTAGCGGGAGTCTACGAGCAGTACTTC.

The rearrangement joins TRBV20-1 to TRBJ2-5; D tentatively reads TRBD1 or TRBD2 (6 bases each). The CDR3 is 15 residues long. Per the germline V gene, CDR1 is DFQATT and CDR2 is SNEGSKA (reference sequence). Trimming took 6 bases from V and 5 from J, leaving 22 bases between them. The CDR3, as DNA: TGCAGTGCGGACCCGGGGGCGAGAGAGAGGGAGACCCAGTACTTC. Translated: CSADPGARERETQYF.